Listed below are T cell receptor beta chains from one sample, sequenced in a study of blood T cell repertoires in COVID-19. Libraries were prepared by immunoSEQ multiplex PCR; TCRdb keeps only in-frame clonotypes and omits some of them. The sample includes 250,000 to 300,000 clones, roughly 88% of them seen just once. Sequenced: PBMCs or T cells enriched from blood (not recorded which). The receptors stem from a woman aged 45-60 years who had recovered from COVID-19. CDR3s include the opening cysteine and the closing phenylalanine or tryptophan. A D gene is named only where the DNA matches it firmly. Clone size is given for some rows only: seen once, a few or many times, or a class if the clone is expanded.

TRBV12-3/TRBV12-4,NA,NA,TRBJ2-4,TGTGCCAGCAGTTTGGATCGGGGTGGTCAGTACTTC,CASSLDRGGQYF
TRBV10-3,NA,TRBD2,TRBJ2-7,TGTGCCATCAGTGAGGGGTCTAGCGGAGGGTACGAGCAGTACTTC,CAISEGSSGGYEQYF
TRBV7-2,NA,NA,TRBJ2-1,TGTGCCAGCAGCTTAAGGCGTTGGGGCGGAGACAATGAGCAGTTCTTC,CASSLRRWGGDNEQFF
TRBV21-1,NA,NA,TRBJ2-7,TGTGCCAGCAGCAAGGAGCCGGGACTAGCGGGAGGATGGTCCTACGAGCAGTACTTC,CASSKEPGLAGGWSYEQYF
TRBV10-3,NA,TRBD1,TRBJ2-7,TGTGCCATCCCTAGGACGAGGGGGCGGAACGAGCAGTACTTC,CAIPRTRGRNEQYF
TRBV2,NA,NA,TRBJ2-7,TGTGCCAGCAGTGAGTTGGCCACAGAGCAGTACTTC,CASSELATEQYF
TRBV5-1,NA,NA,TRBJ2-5,TGCGCCAGCAGCCCTGGACCTCAGGTGGGGGGAGAGACCCAGTACTTC,CASSPGPQVGGETQYF
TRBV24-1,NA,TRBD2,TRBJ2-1,TGTGCCACCAGTGATTTCTCCCGACTAGCGGGATACAATGAGCAGTTCTTC,CATSDFSRLAGYNEQFF
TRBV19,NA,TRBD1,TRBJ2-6,TGTGCCAGTAGTATATCAGGGACAGGGGTCTCCTACTCTGGGGCCAACGTCCTGACTTTC,CASSISGTGVSYSGANVLTF
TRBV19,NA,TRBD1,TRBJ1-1,TGTGCCAGTAGTCGTACGACAGGGGGCATGGACACTGAAGCTTTCTTT,CASSRTTGGMDTEAFF
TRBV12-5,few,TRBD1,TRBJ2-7,TGTGCTAGTGGTTGTATAAATACAGGGGTTTCCTACGAGCAGTACTTC,CASGCINTGVSYEQYF
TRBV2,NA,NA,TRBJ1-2,TGTGCCAGCAGGAAGGGATTCTTCGGGGGGCGCAGGGACTATGGCTACACCTTC,CASRKGFFGGRRDYGYTF
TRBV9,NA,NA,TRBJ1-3,TGTGCCAGCAGCGTAGGTACAGGGAGAAACACCATATATTTT,CASSVGTGRNTIYF
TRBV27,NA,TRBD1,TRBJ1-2,TGTGCCAGCAGTCCGGGGACAGGCTATGGCTACACCTTC,CASSPGTGYGYTF
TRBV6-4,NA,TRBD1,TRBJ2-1,TGTGCCAGCAGGAAGGACAGGGGCCCTTACAATGAGCAGTTCTTC,CASRKDRGPYNEQFF
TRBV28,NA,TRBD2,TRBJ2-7,TGTGCCAGCAGTTTGGCGGGAGACACGGGCGAGCAGTACTTC,CASSLAGDTGEQYF
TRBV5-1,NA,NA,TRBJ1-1,TGCGCCAGCAGCTCGATTGGGGTTCGGGCCACAGGTGAAGCTTTCTTT,CASSSIGVRATGEAFF
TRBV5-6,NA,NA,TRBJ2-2,TGTGCCAGCAGCTTGGTCTCGGGTGACACCGGGGAGCTGTTTTTT,CASSLVSGDTGELFF
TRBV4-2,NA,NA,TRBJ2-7,TGTGCCAGCAGCCAAGAAGGTAGCCCTCTAGACGAGCAGTACTTC,CASSQEGSPLDEQYF
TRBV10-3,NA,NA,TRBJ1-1,TGTGCCATCAGTGGTATACGCGGAGCTTTCTTT,CAISGIRGAFF
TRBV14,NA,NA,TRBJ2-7,TGTGCCAGCAGCCAAGGACTGAATCCCAACTACGAGCAGTACTTC,CASSQGLNPNYEQYF
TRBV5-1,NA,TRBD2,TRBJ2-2,TGCGCCAGCAGCTTGGGAGCGGGAGATAACACCGGGGAGCTGTTTTTT,CASSLGAGDNTGELFF
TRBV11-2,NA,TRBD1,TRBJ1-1,TGTGCCAGCAGCTTTACAGGGGGGCTTATGAACACTGAAGCTTTCTTT,CASSFTGGLMNTEAFF
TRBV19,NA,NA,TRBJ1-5,TGTGCCAGTAGTATTGATGGGCAGGGTAGGAATCAGCCCCAGCATTTT,CASSIDGQGRNQPQHF
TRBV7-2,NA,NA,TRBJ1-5,TGTGCCAGCAGCTTAGGTTACAGGCCGGGCGATCAGCCCCAGCATTTT,CASSLGYRPGDQPQHF
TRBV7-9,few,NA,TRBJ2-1,TGTGCCAGCAGCCTGGGACTTGAGATCGGTGAGCAGTTCTTC,CASSLGLEIGEQFF
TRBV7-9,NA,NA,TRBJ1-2,TGTGCCAGCAGCCGTGTTGGACAACAATTTTATGGCTACACCTTC,CASSRVGQQFYGYTF
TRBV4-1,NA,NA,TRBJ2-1,TGCGCCAGCAGCCAAGGCTGGTTGGGCTATGAGCAGTTCTTC,CASSQGWLGYEQFF
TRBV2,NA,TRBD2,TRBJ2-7,TGTGCCAGCGGGCGGGAGGTCGTATCCTACGAGCAGTACTTC,CASGREVVSYEQYF
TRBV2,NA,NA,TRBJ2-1,TGTGCCAGCAGTGCCACCCCTAGCTATGAGCAGTTCTTC,CASSATPSYEQFF
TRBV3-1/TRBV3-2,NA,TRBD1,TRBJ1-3,TGTGCCAGCAGCCAAATTGACAGGGTCCTCGGAAACACCATATATTTT,CASSQIDRVLGNTIYF
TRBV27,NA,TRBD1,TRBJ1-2,TGTGCCAGCAGTCCCTTGGACAGGGAAGTCTATGGCTACACCTTC,CASSPLDREVYGYTF